This T cell receptor (beta chain) was observed in a study of shared clonotypes between healthy human individuals. Clones were read by immunoSEQ multiplex PCR, and TCRdb kept only the in-frame ones, dropping some. The sample has tens of thousands of clones; about 61% are singletons. J lost 5 bases, V lost 1 base, and 3 bases had no gene match. CDR3 length equals 15 residues. Looked up from germline, CDR1 is SNHLY and CDR2 is FYNNEI. This clonotype was sampled from a man aged 30 to 45 in good health. The V call is TRBV2, the J call TRBJ2-1, with 9 bases fitting TRBD2. Sequencing was carried out using memory CD8+ T cells sorted from blood. Subset here: CD45RO+ cells pooled with CCR7-negative TemRA cells. CDR3 region: CASSEGTSVNNEQFF. The DNA of the CDR3 is TGTGCCAGCAGTGAAGGGACTAGCGTAAACAATGAGCAGTTCTTC. The entire variable domain, with the rest obtained from reference TRBV2 and TRBJ2-1, is as follows: EPEVTQTPSHQVTQMGQEVILRCVPISNHLYFYWYRQILGQKVEFLVSFYNNEISEKSEIFDDQFSVERPDGSNFTLKIRSTKLEDSAMYFCASSEGTSVNNEQFFGPGTRLTVL.